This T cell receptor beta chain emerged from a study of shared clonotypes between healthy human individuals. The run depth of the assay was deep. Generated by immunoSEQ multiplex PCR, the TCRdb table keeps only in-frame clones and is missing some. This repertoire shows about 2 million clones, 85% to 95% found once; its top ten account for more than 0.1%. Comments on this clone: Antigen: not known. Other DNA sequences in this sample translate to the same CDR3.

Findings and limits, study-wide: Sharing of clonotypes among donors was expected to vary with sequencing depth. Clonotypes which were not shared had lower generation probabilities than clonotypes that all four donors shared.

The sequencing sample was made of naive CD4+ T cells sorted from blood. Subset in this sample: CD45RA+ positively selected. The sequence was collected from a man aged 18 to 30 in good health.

In DNA, the CDR3 is TGTGCCAGCAGCCAGGGGTCTGGAAACACCATATATTTT. Translated: CASSQGSGNTIYF. The chain joins TRBV7-9 to TRBJ1-3; perhaps TRBD1 as D (6 bases). V gave up 5 bases and J gave up 1 base, with 6 bases separating them. Germline V gene lookup returns CDR1 SEHNR and CDR2 FQNEAQ (reference sequence). The CDR3 is 13 residues long.